The source of this T cell receptor (beta chain) is a study of blood T cell repertoires in COVID-19. Overall study context: Some COVID-19 samples were acute and others convalescent; all came from the United States, Italy and Spain. Nucleic acid was either cDNA or gDNA, and it came from T cells, B-cell-depleted T cells, or PBMCs.

CDR1 LGHNA and CDR2 YNFKEQ come from the germline V gene. CDR3 length: 14 residues. J gave up 4 bases and V 3 bases, and 4 bases lay outside the gene matches. Per the original methods: Using reference gene primer amplification, nucleated cell counts were estimated. Generated by immunoSEQ multiplex PCR, the TCRdb table keeps only in-frame clones and is missing some. D and trimming come from the DNA, and the V and J calls and clone size come from that table. Counted here are hundreds of thousands of clones, roughly 80% occurring once; the ten biggest clones make up about 4%. V and J are TRBV4-2 and TRBJ1-1; the match to TRBD1 covers 8 bases. The source is a woman between 45 and 60 years old with active or convalescent COVID-19. The sample consisted of peripheral blood. The CDR3 DNA sequence: TGTGCCAGCAGCCAGGATACAGGGGGCACTGAAGCTTTCTTT. Its translation is CASSQDTGGTEAFF.